This T cell receptor beta chain was captured by sequencing in a study of blood T cell repertoires in COVID-19. Study overall: Spain, Italy and the United States supplied samples that represented acute and convalescent COVID-19. PBMCs, B-cell-depleted T cells, or T cells provided the cDNA or gDNA that made up the material.

Authors' methods: Cell counts per sample came from amplifying reference gene primers. Here immunoSEQ multiplex PCR was the method, and the copy in TCRdb shows in-frame clones only, minus some. D and trimming come from the DNA, and the V and J calls and clone size come from that table. Counted here are approximately 500,000 clones, roughly nine tenths occurring once; the ten biggest clones make up 7.8%. This CDR3 comprises 13 residues. J was trimmed by 8 bases and V by 6 bases; bases with no gene match: 9. Germline lookup yields CDR1 LNHDA and CDR2 SQIVND (reference sequence). Seattle enrolled patients during active infection and tracked them longitudinally.

The TCR sequence derives from a woman between 50 and 59 years old with COVID-19, enrolled during active disease. Material for sequencing was peripheral blood. The chain has TRBV19 and TRBJ1-2, with 7 bases that match TRBD1. This CDR3 reads CASSDRVGGGYTF. The CDR3, as DNA: TGTGCCAGTAGCGACAGGGTAGGTGGCGGCTACACCTTC.